Here is one T cell receptor beta chain with its context. The data were obtained in a study of type 1 and type 2 diabetes patients. V dropped 2 bases and J dropped 0 bases, with 17 bases sitting between them. The germline CDR1 and CDR2 sequences are MNHEY and SVGAGI. The CDR3 sequence is 18 residues long. Donors had no other autoimmune disease or infection in four weeks. The PCR template was genomic DNA. Multiplex PCR with 30 forward and 13 reverse primers amplified the TCR beta CDR3. A single record per CDR3 protein comes from TCRdb applying MiXCR to the multiplex PCR reads. The sample consists of around 300,000 distinct CDR3 sequences, more than 45% of them appearing once.

The sample was peripheral blood mononuclear cells (PBMCs). V usage is TRBV6-5 and J usage is TRBJ2-1; the D is unclear. The sequence was obtained from a man in his late teens or twenties with type 2 diabetes. The CDR3 sequence: CASSYPRTGPSSYNEQFF. The DNA for the CDR3 is TGTGCCAGCAGTTACCCCCGAACCGGGCCTAGCTCCTACAATGAGCAGTTCTTC.